This T cell receptor beta chain stems from a study of cytomegalovirus exposure and HLA in healthy donors. Primers included in the PCR were 60 Vbeta and 13 Jbeta primers. Generated by immunoSEQ multiplex PCR, the TCRdb table keeps only in-frame clones and is missing some. The table has around 130,000 clones, about four fifths seen once. As concerns this clone: Its antigen remains unidentified.

The CDR3 covers 15 residues. The junction had 5 bases not matched to a gene; V was cut back by 1 base and J by 6 bases. In germline, CDR1 is MNHEY, CDR2 SMNVEV (reference sequence). Study-wide findings and caveats: A later analysis reported that several of the most significant clusters appeared to be linked to common viral pathogens, among them Epstein-Barr virus.

V is TRBV27 and J is TRBJ2-1, with 8 bases lining up with TRBD2. This receptor was taken from a woman aged 40 to 49 in good health and CMV-seronegative. The sequencing sample was made of PBMCs. The CDR3 sequence: CASSLLLAESNEQFF. The CDR3 DNA sequence: TGTGCCAGCAGTTTATTACTAGCGGAATCCAATGAGCAGTTCTTC.